Below are 16 T cell receptor beta chains sequenced from a single sample in a study of beta chain features in type 1 diabetes (dated by TCRdb to 2016 to 2018). To prepare the library, the immunoSEQ multiplex PCR assay was applied. All of the isolated RNA was reverse transcribed with the High Capacity cDNA Reverse Transcription Kit, so expressed TCRB transcripts were sequenced. TCRdb limited this immuneACCESS table to in-frame rearrangements with V and J called. A share of clones is missing; checked studies link under half to unresolved V genes, and the rest is unexplained. The sample table records roughly 300,000 clones; less than 9.5% of these occur just once. In total, the top ten clones hold approximately 0.44% of the sample. Sequenced sample: central memory CD4+ T cells from blood. Receptors were obtained from a woman under 30 in good health.

The chain carries TRBV5-6 and TRBJ2-7, with D perhaps matching TRBD2 (5 bases). Trimming stripped 2 bases from V and 0 bases from J, with 12 bases between. Germline values: CDR1 SGHDT, CDR2 YYEEEE. This CDR3 is 15 amino acids long. As DNA, the CDR3 is TGTGCCAGCAGCTTCGGACTGGTCAGCTCCTACGAGCAGTACTTC. It yields the protein CASSFGLVSSYEQYF. The full variable domain, in which reference TRBV5-6 and TRBJ2-7 provide the parts outside the CDR3, is DAGVTQSPTHLIKTRGQQVTLRCSPKSGHDTVSWYQQALGQGPQFIFQYYEEEERQRGNFPDRFSGHQFPNYSSELNVNALLLGDSALYLCASSFGLVSSYEQYFGPGTRLTVT.

This clone was counted many times. The chain joins TRBV6-5 to TRBJ2-7, with D possibly being TRBD1 or TRBD2 (5 bases each). The germline V and J ends were trimmed by 2 bases and 3 bases, with 14 bases remaining between them. Germline-derived CDR1 and CDR2 are MNHEY and SVGAGI. This CDR3 has 15 amino acids. CDR3 in amino acids: CASSYRDAPFYEQYF. Written as DNA, the CDR3 is TGTGCCAGCAGTTACCGGGACGCTCCATTCTACGAGCAGTACTTC.

This clone showed up many times. This chain links TRBV5-6 with TRBJ2-2; perhaps TRBD1 as D (5 bases). This CDR3 is built from 15 residues. Trimming removed 5 bases from V and 1 base from J, with 12 bases in between. Germline V gives CDR1 SGHDT, CDR2 YYEEEE. The CDR3 protein is CASSFETVNTGELFF. The CDR3, as DNA: TGTGCCAGCAGTTTCGAGACAGTGAACACCGGGGAGCTGTTTTTT.

In this sample, this clone turned up a few times. The rearrangement joins TRBV6-1 to TRBJ2-2; D perhaps matches TRBD1 (6 bases). Germline CDR1 and CDR2: MNHNS and SASEGT. The ends were cut back, 4 bases at V and 1 base at J, with 13 bases in the middle. The CDR3 runs to 16 residues. CDR3 protein: CASSADRRRNTGELFF. The CDR3 bases are TGTGCCAGCAGTGCTGACAGGCGAAGGAACACCGGGGAGCTGTTTTTT.

This clone was seen a few times. This chain links TRBV19 with TRBJ2-2; D tentatively reads TRBD1 or TRBD2 (5 bases each). Germline lookup yields CDR1 LNHDA and CDR2 SQIVND (reference sequence). Trimming cost V 6 bases and J 0 bases, with 8 bases left between them. The CDR3 has 14 amino acids. CDR3 DNA: TGTGCCAGTAGCGGGGCGGCGAACACCGGGGAGCTGTTTTTT. As protein: CASSGAANTGELFF.

This clone was detected only a few times. V is TRBV5-1 and J is TRBJ2-1, with 13 nucleotides matching TRBD2. Germline lookup yields CDR1 SGHRS and CDR2 YFSETQ. The ends lost 3 bases at V and 9 bases at J; junction bases unmatched: 6. There are 15 residues in the CDR3. The CDR3 is CASSSGLAGIGEQFF. In DNA, the CDR3 is TGCGCCAGCAGCTCGGGACTAGCGGGAATAGGTGAGCAGTTCTTC.

This clone was detected only a few times. One end of the junction does not line up with germline, which may come from a read error. This rearrangement joins TRBV10-3 to TRBJ1-5; possibly TRBD1 for D (6 bases). The V gene's germline CDR1 is ENHRY and CDR2 SYGVKD. The CDR3 has 13 amino acids. CDR3 coding DNA: TGTGCCAGCAGTTCTAACAGGGAAGAGCCCCAGCATTTT. Translating it yields CASSSNREEPQHF.

This clone was detected ten times or more. This chain uses TRBV2 with TRBJ1-5; 10 bases line up with TRBD1. Germline CDR1 SNHLY, CDR2 FYNNEI. The CDR3 contains 14 residues. After removal of 7 bases from V and 6 bases from J, the junction contained 6 bases not matched to a gene. The CDR3: CASNGQGGSQPQHF. For the CDR3, the DNA is TGTGCCAGCAATGGACAGGGGGGTAGTCAGCCCCAGCATTTT.

This clone was found once. V and J are TRBV2 and TRBJ2-7; 9 nucleotides align to TRBD1. The CDR3 consists of 11 residues. Germline V gene lookup returns CDR1 SNHLY and CDR2 FYNNEI. The V gene end was trimmed by 5 bases and the J gene end by 13 bases; junction bases not matched to a gene: 6. The CDR3 coding sequence is TGTGCCAGCAGTCTGCGGGACAGGGTATACTTC. As protein: CASSLRDRVYF.

In this sample, this clone turned up a few times. The chain is built from TRBV7-9 and TRBJ2-1; 7 bases match TRBD2. Trimming at V came to 2 bases and at J to 6 bases, leaving 13 bases not matched to a gene. The CDR3 loop spans 17 amino acids. CDR1 is SEHNR, CDR2 FQNEAQ, per germline (reference sequence). Here the CDR3 reads CASSLSPGRRTSNEQFF. Here the CDR3 DNA reads TGTGCCAGCAGCTTATCCCCAGGCAGGAGGACTAGCAATGAGCAGTTCTTC.

This clone was picked up many times. This chain links TRBV7-9 with TRBJ1-2; D gene ambiguous. V lost 5 bases to trimming and J lost 2 bases, with 9 bases between them. The CDR3 is 13 amino acids. The germline CDR1 and CDR2 sequences are SEHNR and FQNEAQ (reference sequence). This chain's CDR3 is CASSGDGNYGYTF. DNA for the CDR3: TGTGCCAGCAGCGGAGACGGGAACTATGGCTACACCTTC.

The V gene is TRBV4-3, the J gene TRBJ2-3; 11 bases align to TRBD2. The CDR3 is 15 residues long. Germline V gene sequence: CDR1 LGHNA, CDR2 YSLEER. The junction had 7 bases not matched to a gene; V was cut back by 5 bases and J by 6 bases. CDR3 sequence reads: CASSSELAGADTQYF. The DNA of the CDR3 is TGCGCCAGCAGCTCTGAACTAGCGGGAGCCGATACGCAGTATTTT.

In this sample, this clone turned up a few times. The chain is built from TRBV18 and TRBJ1-1, with TRBD1 identical over 11 bases. CDR1 is KGHSH, CDR2 LQKENI, per germline. There are 17 residues in the CDR3. The trim removed 0 bases at V and 2 bases at J, leaving 5 bases unmatched. Written as DNA, the CDR3 is TGTGCCAGCTCACCACCCGGGACAGGGGGTCTCAACACTGAAGCTTTCTTT. It is translated as CASSPPGTGGLNTEAFF.

This chain uses TRBV11-2 with TRBJ2-1; D uncertain. Germline CDR1 reads SGHAT; CDR2 reads FQNNGV. V lost 3 bases to trimming and J lost 7 bases, with 16 bases between them. CDR3 size: 15 residues. DNA for the CDR3: TGTGCCAGCAGCTTCCGTTATAGCCAGGCTAATGAGCAGTTCTTC. It yields the protein CASSFRYSQANEQFF.

In this sample, this clone turned up many times. V is TRBV7-2 and J is TRBJ2-2; weak D call: TRBD1 (7 bases). The V end was cut by 3 bases, the J end by 4 bases, with 9 bases between. This CDR3 has 14 amino acids. Germline V gene lookup returns CDR1 SGHTA and CDR2 FQGNSA. The chain's CDR3 is CASSFQGGTGELFF. The DNA for the CDR3 is TGTGCCAGCAGCTTCCAGGGGGGCACCGGGGAGCTGTTTTTT.

The chain uses TRBV7-2 and TRBJ2-7; D is undetermined. This CDR3 region has 12 residues. Between the trimmed V and J ends, which lost 1 base and 7 bases, there was a span of 8 bases. Germline lookup yields CDR1 SGHTA and CDR2 FQGNSA. The CDR3 is CASSLVGREQYF. CDR3 bases: TGTGCCAGCAGCTTAGTAGGGCGGGAGCAGTACTTC. The whole variable domain, remainder taken from reference TRBV7-2 and TRBJ2-7, is GAGVSQSPSNKVTEKGKDVELRCDPISGHTALYWYRQSLGQGLEFLIYFQGNSAPDKSGLPSDRFSAERTGGSVSTLTIQRTQQEDSAVYLCASSLVGREQYFGPGTRLTVT.